The rows below give T cell receptor beta chains drawn from one sample of a study of blood T cell repertoires in COVID-19. TCRdb keeps only in-frame clones here, not all; method: immunoSEQ multiplex PCR. The sample consists of 150,000 to 200,000 clones, around 85% of them appearing once. The sequencing input was peripheral blood. These receptors were obtained from a man aged 55 to 69 with acute or convalescent COVID-19. CDR3s include the opening cysteine and the closing phenylalanine or tryptophan. A D gene is named only where the DNA matches it firmly.

J gene: TRBJ2-2; V gene: TRBV4-1; D gene: .; CDR3 protein: CASSQASRTGELFF
J gene: TRBJ2-6; V gene: TRBV9; D gene: .; CDR3 protein: CASSPTGSGANVLTF
J gene: TRBJ2-1; V gene: TRBV28; D gene: TRBD2; CDR3 protein: CAGGKNEQFF
J gene: TRBJ1-2; V gene: TRBV28; D gene: .; CDR3 protein: CASSPGGHYGYTF
J gene: TRBJ2-1; V gene: TRBV7-3; D gene: TRBD2; CDR3 protein: CASSLAGAREQFF
J gene: TRBJ1-5; V gene: TRBV29-1; D gene: .; CDR3 protein: CSVQVWGGVGQPQHF
J gene: TRBJ1-4; V gene: TRBV7-9; D gene: .; CDR3 protein: CASSSTTMADEKLFF
J gene: TRBJ1-5; V gene: TRBV7-3; D gene: TRBD1; CDR3 protein: CASSLTGGGNQPQHF
J gene: TRBJ2-2; V gene: TRBV7-2; D gene: TRBD2; CDR3 protein: CASRPSGANTGELFF
J gene: TRBJ2-1; V gene: TRBV27; D gene: .; CDR3 protein: CASSPTRVSWANEQFF
J gene: TRBJ1-1; V gene: TRBV27; D gene: .; CDR3 protein: CASSATRTEAFF
J gene: TRBJ2-3; V gene: TRBV7-6; D gene: .; CDR3 protein: CASSFLGGGGAADTQYF
J gene: TRBJ1-1; V gene: TRBV28; D gene: .; CDR3 protein: CASSLPGTRPGIF
J gene: TRBJ1-1; V gene: TRBV30; D gene: .; CDR3 protein: CAWTRLGGGDTEAFF
J gene: TRBJ2-1; V gene: TRBV6-2/TRBV6-3; D gene: .; CDR3 protein: CASSGASSYNEQFF
J gene: TRBJ2-7; V gene: TRBV6-5; D gene: TRBD1; CDR3 protein: CASRRQGSSYEQYF
J gene: TRBJ1-2; V gene: TRBV28; D gene: TRBD1; CDR3 protein: CASSFLVKRTGDGYTF
J gene: TRBJ1-2; V gene: TRBV19; D gene: TRBD1; CDR3 protein: CASSSHQGQARGYTF
J gene: TRBJ1-5; V gene: TRBV28; D gene: TRBD1; CDR3 protein: CASCRQGASQPQHF
J gene: TRBJ2-2; V gene: TRBV28; D gene: .; CDR3 protein: CASSWRTGELFF
J gene: TRBJ2-5; V gene: TRBV19; D gene: .; CDR3 protein: CASSIRETQYF
J gene: TRBJ2-3; V gene: TRBV29-1; D gene: .; CDR3 protein: CSAGTDTQYF
J gene: TRBJ1-2; V gene: TRBV9; D gene: TRBD1; CDR3 protein: CASSQWTGVNYGYTF
J gene: TRBJ2-7; V gene: TRBV6-5; D gene: .; CDR3 protein: CASSWTARPVFYEQYF
J gene: TRBJ2-1; V gene: TRBV11-1; D gene: TRBD2; CDR3 protein: CASSFPGTRYEQFF
J gene: TRBJ1-2; V gene: TRBV5-1; D gene: .; CDR3 protein: CASSLGALLTYGYTF
J gene: TRBJ2-5; V gene: TRBV3-1/TRBV3-2; D gene: .; CDR3 protein: CASSQDLFSSQYF
J gene: TRBJ1-6; V gene: TRBV18; D gene: .; CDR3 protein: CASSDAGDSPLHF
J gene: TRBJ2-5; V gene: TRBV2; D gene: .; CDR3 protein: CASSATEYQETQYF
J gene: TRBJ2-1; V gene: TRBV28; D gene: .; CDR3 protein: CASRTRTTNEQFF
J gene: TRBJ2-7; V gene: TRBV6-5; D gene: TRBD2; CDR3 protein: CASTEGSGYYEQYF
J gene: TRBJ1-1; V gene: TRBV5-6; D gene: .; CDR3 protein: CASSFDRGVGTEAFF
J gene: TRBJ2-7; V gene: TRBV6-6; D gene: TRBD1; CDR3 protein: CASSEGGQGKNEQYF
J gene: TRBJ2-6; V gene: TRBV7-2; D gene: TRBD2; CDR3 protein: CASSLGGGAGANVLTF
J gene: TRBJ1-5; V gene: TRBV4-1; D gene: TRBD1; CDR3 protein: CASSLSPRTGSNQPQHF
J gene: TRBJ2-3; V gene: TRBV6-5; D gene: .; CDR3 protein: CASRVTVSTDTQYF
J gene: TRBJ2-1; V gene: TRBV7-3; D gene: .; CDR3 protein: CASSPTGEGEQFF
J gene: TRBJ2-3; V gene: TRBV19; D gene: .; CDR3 protein: CASSSGLGPDTQYF
J gene: TRBJ1-5; V gene: TRBV28; D gene: .; CDR3 protein: CASSPLTASNQPQHF
J gene: TRBJ2-2; V gene: TRBV6-6; D gene: TRBD2; CDR3 protein: CASSWGLANTGELFF
J gene: TRBJ2-5; V gene: TRBV5-1; D gene: TRBD1; CDR3 protein: CASSLGPGQGARETQYF
J gene: TRBJ1-3; V gene: TRBV2; D gene: .; CDR3 protein: CASSAHGEGVNGNTIYF
J gene: TRBJ2-5; V gene: TRBV30; D gene: TRBD1; CDR3 protein: CAWSVRVDRGGTQYF
J gene: TRBJ2-7; V gene: TRBV7-8; D gene: TRBD2; CDR3 protein: CASSPRLAGGTYEQYF
J gene: TRBJ2-3; V gene: TRBV3-1/TRBV3-2; D gene: .; CDR3 protein: CASSQGSAGTDTQYF
J gene: TRBJ1-5; V gene: TRBV6-5; D gene: TRBD1; CDR3 protein: CASRGQGLSQPQHF
J gene: TRBJ2-3; V gene: TRBV4-1; D gene: TRBD2; CDR3 protein: CASSRGEVGLITDTQYF
J gene: TRBJ2-5; V gene: TRBV5-1; D gene: .; CDR3 protein: CASSLVFSGRETQYF
J gene: TRBJ2-2; V gene: TRBV7-9; D gene: .; CDR3 protein: CASRPPFRTHSTGELFF
J gene: TRBJ2-4; V gene: TRBV11-2; D gene: .; CDR3 protein: CASSSLRGVLAKNIQYF
J gene: TRBJ2-5; V gene: TRBV23-1; D gene: .; CDR3 protein: CASSPGKREETQYF
J gene: TRBJ2-3; V gene: TRBV5-1; D gene: TRBD2; CDR3 protein: CASSPAGADTQYF
J gene: TRBJ1-6; V gene: TRBV12-3/TRBV12-4; D gene: .; CDR3 protein: CASSPRGNSPLHF
J gene: TRBJ1-3; V gene: TRBV7-9; D gene: .; CDR3 protein: CASSSFSAFSGNTIYF
J gene: TRBJ2-3; V gene: TRBV5-4; D gene: TRBD2; CDR3 protein: CASSRTSGRGDTQYF
J gene: TRBJ2-3; V gene: TRBV5-1; D gene: .; CDR3 protein: CASKAVVTDTQYF
J gene: TRBJ1-1; V gene: TRBV28; D gene: TRBD1; CDR3 protein: CASSPGDSHRTEAFF
J gene: TRBJ2-1; V gene: TRBV5-1; D gene: TRBD1; CDR3 protein: CASSSWTGGGEQFF
J gene: TRBJ1-6; V gene: TRBV7-9; D gene: TRBD1; CDR3 protein: CASRDRVGSPLHF
J gene: TRBJ1-6; V gene: TRBV4-1; D gene: TRBD1; CDR3 protein: CASTLDRANSPLHF